This T cell receptor beta chain derives from a study of response to subunit inactivated influenza vaccine. Study-wide findings and caveats: Every seasonal influenza vaccination brings in few new T cells, the authors suggested.

On this clonotype: The antigen remains undetermined.

TCRdb recomputed calls from the RT-PCR reads with MiXCR, one row per CDR3 protein. This table holds around 530,000 distinct CDR3 sequences, 16% found once. This CDR3 comprises 15 residues. The germline V gene encodes CDR1 MGHRA and CDR2 YSYEKL. V lost 1 base and J 3 bases, leaving 10 bases between the germline ends. Here the sequenced sample was CD4+ T cells sorted from PBMCs, taken 23 to 25 months after vaccination. The rearrangement uses TRBV4-1 and TRBJ2-1; D may match TRBD1 or TRBD2 (5 bases each). The source of this sequence is a man aged 45-69 years who received an inactivated influenza vaccine. The CDR3 DNA reads as TGCGCCAGCAGCCAAGGGTGGGGGAGCTACAATGAGCAGTTCTTC. Residues: CASSQGWGSYNEQFF.